The 10 T cell receptor beta chains presented below share a single source sample, sequenced in a study of control samples from healthy donors and cancer patients. Only in-frame clones appear in the TCRdb table, and some are missing; sequencing was by immunoSEQ multiplex PCR. The repertoire consists of 150,000 to 200,000 clones, with around 90% occurring once and the leading ten covering around 2%. Sequencing input: blood. The receptor source for this set is a woman between 40 and 55 years old in good health.

The CDR3 region has the DNA TGTGCCAGCAGCGGACAGACTCTCCTCTACGAGCAGTACTTC. It yields the protein CASSGQTLLYEQYF. The rearrangement links TRBV28 to TRBJ2-7; D is perhaps TRBD1 (6 bases). Germline values: CDR1 MDHEN, CDR2 SYDVKM. Trimming cost V 6 bases and J 3 bases, with 15 bases left between them. This CDR3 comprises 14 residues.

V and J are TRBV6-2 or TRBV6-3 and TRBJ1-5; no clear D gene. Germline V gene lookup returns CDR1 MNHEY and CDR2 SVGEGT. The CDR3 totals 13 residues. With 5 bases removed from V and 7 bases from J, the gap between germline ends came to 12 bases. CDR3 in amino acids: CASSPQQSQPQHF. CDR3 nucleotide sequence: TGTGCCAGCAGTCCCCAGCAGAGCCAGCCCCAGCATTTT.

This clone was counted a few times. The same CDR3 can be traced to other DNA sequences in this sample. This chain connects TRBV10-2 to TRBJ2-7, with no clear D. Trimming stripped 3 bases from V and 3 bases from J, with 3 bases between. CDR1 is WSHSY, CDR2 SAAADI, per germline. This CDR3 is built from 11 residues. DNA for the CDR3: TGCGCCAGCAGTGACAGCTACGAGCAGTACTTC. Translation gives CASSDSYEQYF.

In DNA form, the CDR3 reads TGTGCCAGCAGCTACGGGGGGGCCTTTGAGCAGTTCTTC. Translating gives CASSYGGAFEQFF. The chain recombines TRBV13 with TRBJ2-1; 8 bases are shared with TRBD2. CDR1 and CDR2 (germline): PRHDT, FYEKMQ (reference sequence). The J segment lost 9 bases and the V segment lost 4 bases, leaving 5 bases of the junction unmatched. The CDR3 is 13 residues long.

This chain uses TRBV4-1 with TRBJ2-1; 11 bases are shared with TRBD2. Germline trimming cut 3 bases from V and 1 base from J; bases unmatched to any gene: 8. This CDR3 has 18 residues. The V gene's germline CDR1 is MGHRA and CDR2 YSYEKL. CDR3 DNA: TGCGCCAGCAGCCACCCTTTAGCGGGGGGGCCGTCCTACAATGAGCAGTTCTTC. Amino acid sequence: CASSHPLAGGPSYNEQFF.

This sequence joins TRBV5-1 and TRBJ1-3; 8 nucleotides match TRBD1. The CDR3 contains 16 residues. The V gene's germline CDR1 is SGHRS and CDR2 YFSETQ. V lost 4 bases and J lost 2; bases outside the gene matches: 8. Here the CDR3 reads CASSPGGQGPGNTIYF. In DNA, the CDR3 is TGCGCCAGCAGCCCCGGCGGACAGGGCCCTGGAAACACCATATATTTT.

The J gene is TRBJ1-1, the V gene TRBV6-5; D not certain. There are 12 residues in the CDR3. Germline CDR1 is MNHEY and CDR2 is SVGAGI. V was pared by 5 bases and J by 3 bases, with 7 bases between. The chain's CDR3 is CASSKWDTEAFF. Here the CDR3 DNA reads TGTGCCAGCAGTAAGTGGGACACTGAAGCTTTCTTT.

This clone has a handful of counts. The CDR3 region has the DNA TGTGCCAGCAGATCCGGGACACATAGCACAGATACGCAGTATTTT. This sequence encodes CASRSGTHSTDTQYF. This chain links TRBV2 with TRBJ2-3; tentatively, D is TRBD1 (6 bases). The CDR3 loop spans 15 amino acids. Germline CDR1 reads SNHLY; CDR2 reads FYNNEI. V was trimmed by 6 bases and J by 0 bases, leaving 13 bases between them.

This clone has only one observation. V and J are TRBV6-5 and TRBJ1-2; 8 bases align to TRBD1. V lost 9 bases and J lost 8; bases outside the gene matches: 17. The CDR3 totals 15 residues. Germline CDR1 is MNHEY and CDR2 is SVGAGI. CDR3 bases: TGTGCCAGTGTCGTTTGGACAGGGCAGGCGGAGGGCTACACCTTC. This gives the protein CASVVWTGQAEGYTF.

The J gene is TRBJ2-1, the V gene TRBV6-2 or TRBV6-3; either TRBD1 or TRBD2 may fit D (5 bases each). Germline CDR1 is MNHEY and CDR2 is SVGEGT. Between the trimmed V and J ends, which lost 2 bases and 7 bases, there was a span of 6 bases. The CDR3 totals 12 residues. The CDR3 coding sequence is TGTGCCAGCAGTTACGGGGGAAATGAGCAGTTCTTC. Its translation is CASSYGGNEQFF.